Below, 13 T cell receptor beta chains from the same sample are listed, as sequenced in a study of blood T cell repertoires in COVID-19. Data came from immunoSEQ multiplex PCR; TCRdb stores just in-frame clones and leaves some out. The sample has just over 300,000 clones; just under 90% are singletons. The sequencing input was peripheral blood. The origin of the receptors is a woman aged 25 to 39 with COVID-19, enrolled during active disease.

The chain is built from TRBV4-1 and TRBJ2-7; unclear D gene. The CDR3 length is 16 residues. The germline V gene encodes CDR1 MGHRA and CDR2 YSYEKL. V lost 6 bases to trimming and J lost 0 bases, with 18 bases between them. The CDR3, as DNA: TGCGCCAGCAGGCCCGACACCATGACGAGCTCCTACGAGCAGTACTTC. Its translation is CASRPDTMTSSYEQYF.

This chain connects TRBV2 to TRBJ2-1, with 10 bases matching TRBD1. With 4 bases clipped from V and 6 bases from J, the junction kept 6 bases outside the gene matches. The CDR3 spans 15 residues. Germline V gives CDR1 SNHLY, CDR2 FYNNEI. CDR3 amino acids: CASSVGTGALNEQFF. In DNA form, the CDR3 reads TGTGCCAGCAGTGTCGGGACAGGGGCCCTCAATGAGCAGTTCTTC.

The rearrangement uses TRBV6-5 and TRBJ1-4; D may be TRBD1 (6 bases). The CDR3 is made up of 13 amino acids. Germline values: CDR1 MNHEY, CDR2 SVGAGI. Trimming cost V 8 bases and J 8 bases, with 15 bases left between them. CDR3 residues: CASAGTTREKLFF. The CDR3 region has the DNA TGTGCCAGCGCTGGGACAACCAGGGAAAAACTGTTTTTT.

This clone appeared once. The V call is TRBV19, the J call TRBJ1-2, with 10 nucleotides matching TRBD1. The CDR3 is 14 amino acids. Germline trimming cut 7 bases from V and 4 bases from J; bases unmatched to any gene: 6. Germline V CDR1 and CDR2: LNHDA, SQIVND (reference sequence). This chain's CDR3 is CASTAGTGVYGYTF. Written as DNA, the CDR3 is TGTGCCAGTACCGCCGGGACAGGGGTCTATGGCTACACCTTC.

This CDR3 reads CATSRPEGGVDEQFF. In DNA form, the CDR3 reads TGTGCCACCAGCAGGCCCGAAGGGGGGGTAGATGAGCAGTTCTTC. The rearrangement joins TRBV24-1 to TRBJ2-1, with a weak D call TRBD2 (7 bases). Trimming took off 7 bases at V and 8 bases at J, with 20 bases between the two ends. The CDR3 extends over 15 amino acids. Germline lookup yields CDR1 KGHDR and CDR2 SFDVKD.

This chain uses TRBV6-4 with TRBJ2-1, with D tentatively TRBD1 (6 bases). This CDR3 has 15 amino acids. The V end was cut by 10 bases, the J end by 3 bases, with 19 bases between. Germline loops: CDR1 MRHNA, CDR2 SNTAGT. CDR3 sequence: CATASGTSDYNEQFF. CDR3 sequence (DNA): TGTGCCACGGCTTCAGGGACATCAGACTACAATGAGCAGTTCTTC.

The chain recombines TRBV6-6 with TRBJ2-7, with 11 bases matching TRBD1. This CDR3 region has 15 residues. The germline V gene has CDR1 MNHNY and CDR2 SVGAGI (reference sequence). The ends lost 6 bases at V and 1 base at J; junction bases unmatched: 5. DNA for the CDR3: TGTGCCAGCAGATACGGACAGGGGGCTTCCTACGAGCAGTACGTC. Protein: CASRYGQGASYEQYV.

This clone has more than one count but fewer than ten. The J gene is TRBJ2-1, the V gene TRBV6-5, with 8 positions matching TRBD2. V lost 6 bases, J lost 10 bases, and 8 bases stayed unmatched. The germline V gene has CDR1 MNHEY and CDR2 SVGAGI. The CDR3 totals 13 residues. Written as DNA, the CDR3 is TGTGCCAGCAGGGCCGGGGGGGCGTGGGAGCAGTTCTTC. Residues: CASRAGGAWEQFF.

V usage is TRBV5-1 and J usage is TRBJ2-2; no clear D gene. Trimming left V 0 bases short and J 6 bases short, with 6 bases between. The CDR3 covers 13 residues. Germline loops: CDR1 SGHRS, CDR2 YFSETQ. CDR3 protein: CASSLDASGELFF. CDR3 nucleotides: TGCGCCAGCAGCTTGGACGCGTCCGGGGAGCTGTTTTTT.

The V call is TRBV29-1, the J call TRBJ1-4, with TRBD1 matching over 9 bases. CDR1 and CDR2 from the germline V gene are SQVTM and ANQGSEA. CDR3 length: 15 amino acids. V trimming: 6 bases; J trimming: 4 bases; junction bases outside the gene matches: 9. DNA for the CDR3: TGCAGCGTCCGAGGGGGACAGGGAAATAATGAAAAACTGTTTTTT. This gives the protein CSVRGGQGNNEKLFF.

The chain recombines TRBV4-3 with TRBJ2-6, with 8 bases matching TRBD2. The CDR3 runs to 17 residues. J lost 0 bases, V lost 0 bases, and 1 base had no gene match. CDR1 LGHNA and CDR2 YSLEER come from the germline V gene. CDR3 amino acids: CASSQDRGGSGANVLTF. CDR3 nucleotides: TGCGCCAGCAGCCAAGATCGGGGGGGCTCTGGGGCCAACGTCCTGACTTTC.

The chain recombines TRBV5-1 with TRBJ2-4, with a tentative D call TRBD1 (6 bases). CDR1 SGHRS and CDR2 YFSETQ come from the germline V gene. This CDR3 is 13 amino acids long. V gave up 6 bases and J gave up 8 bases, with 15 bases separating them. The CDR3 spells CASKGDVGDIQYF. Written as DNA, the CDR3 is TGCGCCAGCAAGGGGGATGTGGGAGACATTCAGTACTTC.

This chain joins TRBV4-3 and TRBJ1-5; D ambiguous. Deletions cut 0 bases from V and 4 bases from J, with 13 bases between. This CDR3 contains 16 residues. Germline CDR1 LGHNA, CDR2 YSLEER. The chain's CDR3 is CASSQDAGGPNQPQHF. CDR3 bases: TGCGCCAGCAGCCAAGATGCGGGAGGGCCTAATCAGCCCCAGCATTTT.